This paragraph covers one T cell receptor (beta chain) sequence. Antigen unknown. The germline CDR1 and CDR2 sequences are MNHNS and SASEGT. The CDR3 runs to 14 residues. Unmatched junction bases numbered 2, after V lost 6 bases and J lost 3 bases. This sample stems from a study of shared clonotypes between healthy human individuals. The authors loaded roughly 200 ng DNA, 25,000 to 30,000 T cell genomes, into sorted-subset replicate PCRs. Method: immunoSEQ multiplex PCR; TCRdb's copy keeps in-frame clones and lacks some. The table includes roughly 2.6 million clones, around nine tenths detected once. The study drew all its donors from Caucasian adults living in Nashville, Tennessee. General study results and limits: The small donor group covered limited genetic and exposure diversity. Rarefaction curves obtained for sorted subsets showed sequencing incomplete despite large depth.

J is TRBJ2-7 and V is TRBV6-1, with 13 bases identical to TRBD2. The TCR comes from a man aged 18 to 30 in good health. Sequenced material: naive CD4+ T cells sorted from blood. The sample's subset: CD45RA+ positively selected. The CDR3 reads CASSGLAGVYEQYF. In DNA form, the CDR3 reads TGTGCCAGCAGCGGACTAGCGGGAGTCTACGAGCAGTACTTC.